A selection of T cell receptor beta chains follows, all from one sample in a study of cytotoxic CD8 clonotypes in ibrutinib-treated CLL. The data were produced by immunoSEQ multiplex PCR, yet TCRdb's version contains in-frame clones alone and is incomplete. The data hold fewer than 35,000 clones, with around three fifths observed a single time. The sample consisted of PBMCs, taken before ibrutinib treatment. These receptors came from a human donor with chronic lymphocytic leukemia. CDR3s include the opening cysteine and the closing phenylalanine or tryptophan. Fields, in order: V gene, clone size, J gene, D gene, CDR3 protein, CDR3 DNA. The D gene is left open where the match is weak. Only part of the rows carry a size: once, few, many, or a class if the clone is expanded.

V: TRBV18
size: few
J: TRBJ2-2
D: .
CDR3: CASSPNGELFF
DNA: TGTGCCAGCTCACCCAACGGGGAGCTGTTTTTT

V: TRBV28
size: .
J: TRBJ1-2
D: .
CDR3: CASTKGIFYGYTF
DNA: TGTGCCAGCACCAAGGGAATTTTCTATGGCTACACCTTC

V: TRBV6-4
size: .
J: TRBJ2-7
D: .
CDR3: CASRFPGTQLSYYEQYF
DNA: TGTGCCAGCAGGTTTCCCGGGACACAACTTAGTTACTACGAGCAGTACTTC

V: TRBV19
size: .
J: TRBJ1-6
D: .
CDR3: CASSVTGESPLHF
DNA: TGTGCCAGTAGTGTTACAGGTGAATCACCCCTCCACTTT

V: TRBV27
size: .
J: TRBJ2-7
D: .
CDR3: CASSLRAGGPYEQYF
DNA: TGTGCCAGCAGTTTACGGGCAGGGGGGCCCTACGAGCAGTACTTC

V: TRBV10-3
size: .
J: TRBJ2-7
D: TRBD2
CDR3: CAISLAGGPGSYEQYF
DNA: TGTGCCATCAGTTTAGCGGGGGGGCCCGGATCGTACGAGCAGTACTTC

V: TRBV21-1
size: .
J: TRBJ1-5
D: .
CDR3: CASSKVVNRDRNQPQHF
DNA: TGTGCCAGCAGCAAGGTAGTAAACAGGGACCGCAATCAGCCCCAGCATTTT

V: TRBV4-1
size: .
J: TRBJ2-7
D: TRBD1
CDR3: CASSQVYTGDYEQYF
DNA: TGCGCCAGCAGCCAAGTTTATACAGGGGACTACGAGCAGTACTTC

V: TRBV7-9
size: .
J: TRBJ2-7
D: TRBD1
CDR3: CASRTQGGYEQYF
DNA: TGTGCCAGCAGAACACAGGGGGGCTACGAGCAGTACTTC

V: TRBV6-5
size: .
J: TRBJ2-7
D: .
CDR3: CASSYSLIDEQYF
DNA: TGTGCCAGCAGTTACTCCCTGATCGACGAGCAGTACTTC

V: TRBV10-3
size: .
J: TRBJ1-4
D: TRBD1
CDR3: CAIRDRGGEKLFF
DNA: TGTGCCATCAGGGACAGGGGAGGCGAAAAACTGTTTTTT

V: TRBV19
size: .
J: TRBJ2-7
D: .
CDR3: CASSIAGTIGYEQYF
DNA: TGTGCCAGTAGTATAGCGGGGACAATTGGCTACGAGCAGTACTTC

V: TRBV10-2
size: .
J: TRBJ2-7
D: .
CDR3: CASSDEVGFLKQYF
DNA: TGCGCCAGCAGCGACGAGGTTGGTTTCTTAAAGCAGTACTTC

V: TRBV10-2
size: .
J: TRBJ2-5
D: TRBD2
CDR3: CASSAGLAEETQYF
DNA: TGCGCCAGCAGTGCGGGACTAGCGGAAGAGACCCAGTACTTC

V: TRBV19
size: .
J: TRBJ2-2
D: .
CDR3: CASPSPGANTGELFF
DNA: TGTGCCAGTCCAAGTCCGGGCGCGAACACCGGGGAGCTGTTTTTT

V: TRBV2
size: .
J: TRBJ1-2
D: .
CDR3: CASRGTREGGYTF
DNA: TGTGCCAGCAGGGGGACACGCGAGGGAGGCTACACCTTC

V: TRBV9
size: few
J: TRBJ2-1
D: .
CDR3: CASSVEGDSSYNEQFF
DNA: TGTGCCAGCAGCGTAGAAGGTGACAGTTCCTACAATGAGCAGTTCTTC

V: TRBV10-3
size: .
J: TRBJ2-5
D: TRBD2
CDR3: CAISPAGGQETQYF
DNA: TGTGCCATCAGTCCCGCGGGGGGGCAAGAGACCCAGTACTTC

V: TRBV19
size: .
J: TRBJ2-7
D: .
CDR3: CASSIGVTESYEQYF
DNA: TGTGCCAGTAGTATCGGGGTGACAGAGTCCTACGAGCAGTACTTC

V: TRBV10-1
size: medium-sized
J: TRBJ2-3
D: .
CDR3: CASRNRSTDTQYF
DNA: TGCGCCAGCAGAAACAGGAGCACAGATACGCAGTATTTT

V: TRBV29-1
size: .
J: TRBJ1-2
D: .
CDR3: CSVTIRQAAAYGYTF
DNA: TGCAGCGTTACAATAAGACAGGCTGCCGCCTATGGCTACACCTTC

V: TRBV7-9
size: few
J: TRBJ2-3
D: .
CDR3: CASSQRSQGSTDTQYF
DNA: TGTGCCAGCAGCCAGAGGTCGCAGGGAAGCACAGATACGCAGTATTTT

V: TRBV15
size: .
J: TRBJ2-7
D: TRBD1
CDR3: CATSRGAGQGPKGPYEQYF
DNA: TGTGCCACCAGCAGAGGAGCGGGACAGGGGCCTAAAGGGCCCTACGAGCAGTACTTC

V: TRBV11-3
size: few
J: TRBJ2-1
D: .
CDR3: CASSRAGFSSYNEQFF
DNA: TGTGCCAGCAGCCGTGCAGGATTTAGCTCCTACAATGAGCAGTTCTTC

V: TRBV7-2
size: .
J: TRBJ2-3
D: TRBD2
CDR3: CASSLLAGVGDTQYF
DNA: TGTGCCAGCAGCTTATTAGCGGGAGTGGGGGATACGCAGTATTTT